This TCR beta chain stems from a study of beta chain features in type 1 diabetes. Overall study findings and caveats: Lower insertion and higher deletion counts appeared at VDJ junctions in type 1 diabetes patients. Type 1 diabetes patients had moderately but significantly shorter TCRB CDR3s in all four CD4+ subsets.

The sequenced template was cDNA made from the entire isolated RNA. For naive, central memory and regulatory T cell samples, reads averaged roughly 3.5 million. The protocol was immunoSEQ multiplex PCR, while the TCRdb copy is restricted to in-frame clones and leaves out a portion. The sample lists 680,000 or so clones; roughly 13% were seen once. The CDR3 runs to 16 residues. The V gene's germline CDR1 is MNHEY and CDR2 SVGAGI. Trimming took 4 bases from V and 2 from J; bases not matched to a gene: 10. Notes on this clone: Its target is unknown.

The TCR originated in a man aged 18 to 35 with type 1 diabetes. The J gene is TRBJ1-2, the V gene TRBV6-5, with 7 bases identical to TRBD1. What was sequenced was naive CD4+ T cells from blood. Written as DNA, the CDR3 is TGTGCCAGCAGTTCCGACTTTAGGGGGCGCAACTATGGCTACACCTTC. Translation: CASSSDFRGRNYGYTF.